This T cell receptor (beta chain) was documented in a study of early T cells in non-severe SARS-CoV-2 infection. The V gene's germline CDR1 is DFQATT and CDR2 SNEGSKA (reference sequence). The V and J ends lost 3 bases and 9 bases, in that order; junction bases with no gene match: 6. The CDR3 covers 14 residues. One entry per CDR3 protein results from TCRdb running MiXCR on the 5' RACE reads. The table has around 60,000 distinct CDR3 sequences, 15% to 20% seen once. This sequence originates from an adult who was a healthcare worker with PCR-confirmed SARS-CoV-2 infection or an uninfected control (not recorded which). The chain combines TRBV20-1 with TRBJ1-6, with 9 bases aligning to TRBD1. The sequences come from whole blood, collected at baseline. CDR3 DNA: TGCAGTGCTAGGGCCGGGACAGGGAGTTCACCCCTCCACTTT. Protein: CSARAGTGSSPLHF.